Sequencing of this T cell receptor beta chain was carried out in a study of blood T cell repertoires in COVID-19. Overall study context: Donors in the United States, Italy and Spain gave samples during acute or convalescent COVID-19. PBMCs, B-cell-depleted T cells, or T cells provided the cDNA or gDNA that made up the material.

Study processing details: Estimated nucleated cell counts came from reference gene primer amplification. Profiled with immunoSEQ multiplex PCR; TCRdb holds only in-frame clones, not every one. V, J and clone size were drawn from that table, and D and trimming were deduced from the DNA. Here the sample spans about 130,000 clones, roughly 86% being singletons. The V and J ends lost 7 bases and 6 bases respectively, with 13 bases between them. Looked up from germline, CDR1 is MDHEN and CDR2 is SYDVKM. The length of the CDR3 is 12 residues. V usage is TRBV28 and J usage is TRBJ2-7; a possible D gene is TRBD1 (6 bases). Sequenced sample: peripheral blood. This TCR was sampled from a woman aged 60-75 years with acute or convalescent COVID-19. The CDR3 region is CASTERGGEQYF. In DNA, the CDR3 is TGTGCCAGCACCGAGCGAGGGGGCGAGCAGTACTTC.